This T cell receptor beta chain was observed in a study of identical twins. A universal primer site was incorporated via template switching, and the cDNA contained unique molecular identifiers. TCRdb fed the 5' RACE reads into MiXCR, producing one record per CDR3 protein. The data show just over 500,000 distinct CDR3 sequences, 22% seen once. Germline trimming cut 6 bases from V and 7 bases from J; bases unmatched to any gene: 16. This CDR3 contains 17 residues. This clonotype was detected a few times. These data also formed part of another study, on T cells expressing NK-cell markers. As reported in that work: In sorted CD3+CD56+NKG2C+, CD3+CD56+NKG2C- and CD3+CD56-NKG2C+ T cells, TCR beta repertoires were obtained. Once again these clonotypes came out on top in the CD3+CD56-NKG2C+ fraction of several donors.

This sequence joins TRBV12-3 or TRBV12-4 and TRBJ2-4; TRBD2 matches 9 bases. The material sequenced was CD4+ T cells sorted from blood. The receptor was isolated from a woman aged 18-29 years in good health. CDR3 region: CASSHRRAGGFMNIQYF. The CDR3, as DNA: TGTGCCAGCAGCCACCGGCGGGCGGGGGGGTTCATGAACATTCAGTACTTC.